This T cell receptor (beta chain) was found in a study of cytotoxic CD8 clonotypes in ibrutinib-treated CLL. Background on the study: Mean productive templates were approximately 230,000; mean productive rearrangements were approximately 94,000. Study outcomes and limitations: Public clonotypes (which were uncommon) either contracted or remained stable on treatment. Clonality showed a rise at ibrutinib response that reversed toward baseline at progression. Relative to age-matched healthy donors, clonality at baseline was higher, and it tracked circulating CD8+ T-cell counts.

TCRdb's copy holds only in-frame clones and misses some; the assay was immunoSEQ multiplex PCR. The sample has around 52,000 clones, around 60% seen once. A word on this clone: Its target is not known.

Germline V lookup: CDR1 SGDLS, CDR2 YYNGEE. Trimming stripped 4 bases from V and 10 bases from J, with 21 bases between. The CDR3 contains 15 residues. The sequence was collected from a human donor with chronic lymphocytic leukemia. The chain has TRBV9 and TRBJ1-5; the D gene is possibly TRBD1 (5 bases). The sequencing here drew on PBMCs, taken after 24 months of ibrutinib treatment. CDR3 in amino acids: CASSTTDSPRGPQHF. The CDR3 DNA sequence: TGTGCCAGCAGCACAACAGACAGTCCTAGAGGTCCCCAGCATTTT.